The present T cell receptor (beta chain) was sequenced within a study of blood T cell repertoires in COVID-19. Study-wide background: Sample material is recorded as cDNA or gDNA derived from T cells, B-cell-depleted T cells, or PBMCs.

In its sample, this clone was seen a few times. This CDR3 region has 12 residues. V lost 8 bases, J lost 0 bases, and 5 bases lay in between. Germline V lookup: CDR1 SEHNR, CDR2 FQNEAQ (reference sequence). Some clones are missing from TCRdb's copy, which holds only in-frame ones; the method was immunoSEQ multiplex PCR. This sample has roughly 100,000 clones, with 70% to 90% found just once. The source is a man aged 45-65 years with active COVID-19. This chain links TRBV7-9 with TRBJ1-5; D ambiguous. The sample consisted of peripheral blood. This CDR3 reads CASSVSNQPQHF. The CDR3 bases are TGTGCCAGCTCAGTTAGCAATCAGCCCCAGCATTTT.